The 13 T cell receptor beta chains given below trace back to one sample, sequenced in a study of breast tumors, draining lymph nodes, adjacent tissues. Breast cancer patients provided tissue from their axillary draining lymph nodes. One entry per CDR3 protein results from TCRdb running MiXCR on the multiplex PCR reads. The repertoire has under 350,000 distinct CDR3 sequences, over 25% of them found once; the top ten carry more than 1%. Input material: axillary lymph node tissue. All receptors come from a female donor with breast cancer. Some clones in this sample may be carry-over from other donors' samples.

This clonotype was seen ten or more times. The chain links TRBV12-3 or TRBV12-4 to TRBJ2-3; TRBD1 matches at 8 bases. After removal of 5 bases from V and 3 bases from J, the junction contained 7 bases not matched to a gene. The CDR3 consists of 15 residues. The CDR3 loop reads CASSIRQGITDTQYF. DNA for the CDR3: TGTGCCAGCAGTATCCGACAGGGGATTACAGATACGCAGTATTTT.

This clonotype occurred many times. J is TRBJ2-3 and V is TRBV20-1, with 11 bases identical to TRBD1. J was trimmed by 5 bases and V by 3 bases; bases with no gene match: 10. The germline V gene encodes CDR1 DFQATT and CDR2 SNEGSKA (reference sequence). The CDR3 is made up of 16 amino acids. The DNA of the CDR3 is TGCAGTGCTAGGGATACGGGGACAGGGGGTATAGATACGCAGTATTTT. It translates to CSARDTGTGGIDTQYF.

This clonotype was seen a handful of times. The CDR3: CASSPGGDGNQPQHF. CDR3 coding DNA: TGTGCCAGCAGTCCAGGGGGCGATGGCAATCAGCCCCAGCATTTT. The J gene is TRBJ1-5, the V gene TRBV12-3 or TRBV12-4; 8 bases align to TRBD1. The CDR3 consists of 15 residues. Unmatched junction bases numbered 5, after V lost 5 bases and J lost 2 bases.

This clonotype appeared once. V and J are TRBV25-1 and TRBJ2-3; D gene ambiguous. V shed 3 bases and J shed 11 bases, with 9 bases lying between them. The CDR3 length is 11 residues. Germline CDR1 is MGHDK and CDR2 is SYGVNS. CDR3 DNA: TGTGCCAGCAGTGACAGCTACGGGCAGTATTTT. It translates to CASSDSYGQYF.

This clonotype was found many times. The V and J genes are TRBV12-3 or TRBV12-4 and TRBJ2-5; TRBD2 matches at 12 bases. V was pared by 4 bases and J by 4 bases, with 10 bases of the junction left unmatched. CDR3 length: 17 residues. CDR3 loop: CASSSRLAGEGRETQYF. As DNA, the CDR3 is TGTGCCAGCAGTTCCAGACTAGCGGGAGAGGGTAGAGAGACCCAGTACTTC.

On this clonotype itself: One end of the junction is discordant with germline, which a read error may explain. The V call is TRBV5-5, the J call TRBJ1-6, with D perhaps matching TRBD1 (5 bases). This CDR3 region has 13 residues. CDR1 is SGHKS, CDR2 YYEKEE, per germline (reference sequence). CDR3 region: CVSGVRRNSPLHF. The DNA for the CDR3 is TGTGTCTCGGGGGTAAGACGGAATTCCCCCCTCCACTTT.

In its sample, this clonotype was seen many times. CDR3 nucleotide sequence: TGTGCCAGCAGTTACTCAGGACCTAAGGAGACCCAGTACTTC. Encoded protein: CASSYSGPKETQYF. This rearrangement joins TRBV6-6 to TRBJ2-5, with D unresolved. V lost 0 bases and J 5 bases, leaving 10 bases between the germline ends. From germline, CDR1 is MNHNY and CDR2 SVGAGI (reference sequence). This CDR3 is built from 14 residues.

As regards this clonotype: A much more abundant neighbour one base away suggests this may be a read error. This chain joins TRBV7-9 and TRBJ2-2; a possible D gene is TRBD2 (5 bases). Germline V CDR1 and CDR2: SEHNR, FQNEAQ (reference sequence). This CDR3 comprises 16 residues. CDR3: CASSQEVQMNTGELSF. The CDR3 nucleotides are TGTGCCAGCAGCCAAGAGGTCCAGATGAACACCGGGGAGCTGTCTTTT.

In this sample, this clonotype turned up a few times. The rearrangement links TRBV3-1 to TRBJ2-1; D ambiguous. The germline CDR1 and CDR2 sequences are LGHDT and YNNKEL (reference sequence). CDR3 size: 13 residues. V was pared by 1 base and J by 9 bases, with 10 bases between. The CDR3 loop reads CASSQAQIGEQFF. CDR3 nucleotides: TGTGCCAGCAGCCAAGCCCAAATTGGTGAGCAGTTCTTC.

As concerns this clonotype: A much larger clone differs from this one at a single base, so this may be a read error. The chain joins TRBV12-5 to TRBJ1-4; unclear D gene. This CDR3 spans 14 amino acids. Between the trimmed V and J ends, which lost 3 bases and 4 bases, there was a span of 9 bases. Germline CDR1 reads LGHNT; CDR2 reads FRNRAP. The CDR3 region is CASGFTDYNEKLFF. CDR3 DNA: TGTGCTAGTGGTTTCACGGATTATAATGAAAAACTGTTTTTT.

This clonotype has more than one count but fewer than ten. Given a much more abundant clone one base away, this may be a read error. This chain links TRBV5-1 with TRBJ2-3; D possibly matches TRBD1 or TRBD2 (5 bases each). Germline loops: CDR1 SGHRS, CDR2 YFSETQ. The CDR3 consists of 16 residues. The DNA for the CDR3 is TGCGCCAGCAGCTTGGCTAGCCAACCCGGCACAGGTACGCAGTATTTT. It encodes CASSLASQPGTGTQYF. Based on the CDR3 plus reference TRBV5-1 and TRBJ2-3, the full variable domain is KAGVTQTPRYLIKTRGQQVTLSCSPISGHRSVSWYQQTPGQGLQFLFEYFSETQRNKGNFPGRFSGRQFSNSRSEMNVSTLELGDSALYLCASSLASQPGTGTQYFGPGTRLTVL.

In its sample, this clonotype was seen once. The CDR3 protein is CSAREGSGTQHF. The CDR3 DNA reads TGCAGTGCTAGAGAGGGATCGGGGACCCAGCATTTT. This sequence joins TRBV20-1 and TRBJ1-5; D gene ambiguous. Per germline, CDR1 DFQATT and CDR2 SNEGSKA (reference sequence). There are 12 residues in the CDR3. The V end lost 0 bases, the J end lost 11 bases, and 11 bases lay between the germline ends.

This clonotype was counted many times. The chain is built from TRBV4-1 and TRBJ2-7; TRBD2 matches at 11 bases. CDR1 MGHRA and CDR2 YSYEKL come from the germline V gene. This CDR3 comprises 17 residues. The V gene end was trimmed by 2 bases and the J gene end by 1 base; junction bases not matched to a gene: 7. The CDR3 nucleotides read TGCGCCAGCAGCCAACCCCTAGCGGGAGGCGCGTCCTACGAGCAGTACTTC. Its translation is CASSQPLAGGASYEQYF.